One sample yielded the 24 T cell receptor beta chains listed below, sequenced in a study of blood T cell repertoires in COVID-19. This table comes from immunoSEQ multiplex PCR, and its TCRdb copy is limited to in-frame clones, with some not included. This sample has a few hundred thousand clones, with around 92% found just once. The sample taken for sequencing was peripheral blood. The receptors stem from a woman aged 30 to 39 with COVID-19, enrolled during active disease.

The genes are TRBV7-9 and TRBJ1-3; D not certain. In germline, CDR1 is SEHNR, CDR2 FQNEAQ (reference sequence). The CDR3 spans 14 residues. V was cut by 10 bases and J by 0 bases, with 13 bases left in between. The CDR3 spells CAIPHSLSGNTIYF. The CDR3 DNA sequence: TGTGCCATCCCACACAGCCTCTCTGGAAACACCATATATTTT.

This chain uses TRBV5-4 with TRBJ2-3, with D tentatively TRBD1 (6 bases). Germline CDR1 and CDR2: SGHNT and YYREEE (reference sequence). There are 15 residues in the CDR3. V gave up 2 bases and J gave up 8 bases, with 18 bases separating them. This CDR3 reads CASSFGAGELVTQYF. CDR3 coding DNA: TGTGCCAGCAGCTTTGGTGCAGGGGAGTTAGTTACGCAGTATTTT.

This clone was seen once. This sequence joins TRBV12-5 and TRBJ1-1; D is undetermined. The germline V gene has CDR1 LGHNT and CDR2 FRNRAP. The V end lost 2 bases, the J end lost 2 bases, and 6 bases lay between the germline ends. The CDR3 is 13 amino acids. CDR3 DNA: TGTGCTAGTGGTTTGCTAGCCAACACTGAAGCTTTCTTT. Translating gives CASGLLANTEAFF.

This clone has only a few counts. This rearrangement joins TRBV2 to TRBJ1-1; TRBD1 might be the D (5 bases). The CDR3 extends over 15 amino acids. V was shortened by 3 bases and J by 4 bases, with 15 bases between the two germline ends. CDR1 SNHLY and CDR2 FYNNEI come from the germline V gene. For the CDR3, the DNA is TGTGCCAGCAGTGACGGAAGGGGCGCGAGCACTGAAGCTTTCTTT. Its protein product is CASSDGRGASTEAFF.

The rearrangement links TRBV5-8 to TRBJ2-1; no reliable D call. This CDR3 is built from 13 residues. Trimming pared 0 bases from V and 5 bases from J, leaving 6 bases between. The germline V gene has CDR1 SGHTS and CDR2 YDEGEE. The CDR3 sequence is CASSLDLNNEQFF. DNA of the CDR3: TGTGCCAGCAGCTTGGATTTAAACAATGAGCAGTTCTTC.

This clone was counted a few times. The genes are TRBV19 and TRBJ2-2; maybe TRBD2 (6 bases). V was clipped by 9 bases and J by 5 bases, with 16 bases between them. Germline CDR1 is LNHDA and CDR2 is SQIVND (reference sequence). CDR3 size: 14 residues. The CDR3 loop is CASRSGTSTGELFF. The CDR3, as DNA: TGTGCCAGCCGATCCGGGACTTCGACCGGGGAGCTGTTTTTT.

This chain joins TRBV5-1 and TRBJ1-2; possible D gene TRBD1, 5 bases. The CDR3 covers 14 residues. With 5 bases removed from V and 9 bases from J, the gap between germline ends came to 20 bases. Germline V gives CDR1 SGHRS, CDR2 YFSETQ. The CDR3 bases are TGCGCCAGCAGAGTCGCATTCAGGGAAATCAGCTACACCTTC. Translated, it gives CASRVAFREISYTF.

The CDR3 here is CASSLRQGGGDGYTF. The CDR3, as DNA: TGTGCCAGCAGCCTTCGACAGGGGGGTGGTGATGGCTACACCTTC. V usage is TRBV9 and J usage is TRBJ1-2; 9 nucleotides match TRBD1. The CDR3 covers 15 residues. Trimming removed 4 bases from V and 6 bases from J; junction bases left unmatched: 10. Germline V gene sequence: CDR1 SGDLS, CDR2 YYNGEE.

The rearrangement links TRBV3-1 (or the pseudogene TRBV3-2) to TRBJ2-7; 8 bases are a match to TRBD1. The V gene's germline CDR1 is LGHDT and CDR2 YNNKEL (reference sequence). The CDR3 runs 15 residues. V lost 0 bases and J lost 1; bases outside the gene matches: 2. The CDR3: CASSQDRDRSYEQYF. CDR3 DNA sequence: TGTGCCAGCAGCCAAGACCGGGACAGGTCCTACGAGCAGTACTTC.

V gene TRBV10-3 combines with J gene TRBJ2-7, with TRBD1 identical over 10 bases. The germline gives CDR1 ENHRY, CDR2 SYGVKD. The V segment lost 7 bases and the J segment 3 bases; nucleotides outside the gene matches: 3. This CDR3 spans 13 amino acids. The CDR3 spells CAITRTGGYEQYF. As DNA, the CDR3 is TGTGCCATCACAAGGACAGGGGGCTACGAGCAGTACTTC.

This rearrangement joins TRBV5-4 to TRBJ2-5; TRBD1 matches at 7 bases. The CDR3 runs 14 residues. The ends lost 1 base at V and 2 bases at J; junction bases unmatched: 2. Germline values: CDR1 SGHNT, CDR2 YYREEE (reference sequence). This CDR3 is CASSLSDRQETQYF. Written as DNA, the CDR3 is TGTGCCAGCAGCTTGTCGGACAGGCAAGAGACCCAGTACTTC.

V and J are TRBV5-5 and TRBJ2-5; perhaps TRBD2 as D (5 bases). This CDR3 spans 14 amino acids. Trimming cost V 1 base and J 3 bases, with 10 bases left between them. Per germline, CDR1 SGHKS and CDR2 YYEKEE (reference sequence). DNA of the CDR3: TGTGCCAGCAGCTTGAGGGCCGGGGAAGAGACCCAGTACTTC. Amino acids: CASSLRAGEETQYF.

The genes are TRBV6-2 or TRBV6-3 and TRBJ1-3; D not certain. The V gene lost 5 bases and the J gene lost 4 bases, with 12 bases spanning the gap. The germline CDR1 and CDR2 sequences are MNHEY and SVGEGT. The CDR3 spans 14 residues. The CDR3 region is CASSAPKEGNTIYF. The DNA of the CDR3 is TGTGCCAGCAGTGCACCCAAAGAGGGAAACACCATATATTTT.

This clone was seen once. CDR3 sequence reads: CASRPGQGPYEQYF. The CDR3 DNA follows: TGCGCCAGCAGACCGGGACAGGGTCCCTACGAGCAGTACTTC. This chain connects TRBV4-1 to TRBJ2-7, with 9 bases that match TRBD1. The V and J ends lost 6 bases and 2 bases, in that order; junction bases with no gene match: 5. The CDR3 is made up of 14 amino acids. The V gene's germline CDR1 is MGHRA and CDR2 YSYEKL.

The genes are TRBV7-9 and TRBJ1-1; TRBD1 matches 7 bases. CDR3 length: 13 residues. Germline trimming cut 11 bases from V and 1 base from J; bases unmatched to any gene: 7. Looked up from germline, CDR1 is SEHNR and CDR2 is FQNEAQ (reference sequence). The CDR3 DNA is TGTGCCCACAGGGGCAGCGAGAACACTGAAGCTTTCTTT. It is translated as CAHRGSENTEAFF.

The V and J genes are TRBV5-4 and TRBJ1-2; 9 bases fit TRBD1. V shed 4 bases and J 2 bases; nucleotides not matched to a gene: 6. CDR3 length equals 15 residues. CDR1 SGHNT and CDR2 YYREEE come from the germline V gene (reference sequence). The CDR3 here is CASSPGTGLNYGYTF. The CDR3 DNA is TGTGCCAGCAGCCCAGGGACAGGGTTAAACTATGGCTACACCTTC.

The rearrangement joins TRBV2 to TRBJ2-5; D perhaps matches TRBD1 (5 bases). Germline assignment: CDR1 SNHLY and CDR2 FYNNEI. The CDR3 runs 17 residues. The V end lost 8 bases, the J end lost 5 bases, and 27 bases lay between the germline ends. The CDR3 coding sequence is TGTGCCAGCTTCTTAAGGACGGACAACGCGCTGGCGGAGACCCAGTACTTC. As protein: CASFLRTDNALAETQYF.

The chain is built from TRBV5-1 and TRBJ1-5; TRBD1 matches at 9 bases. The germline gives CDR1 SGHRS, CDR2 YFSETQ. V was pared by 4 bases and J by 2 bases, with 4 bases of the junction left unmatched. The CDR3 length is 15 residues. CDR3 nucleotide sequence: TGCGCCAGCAGCCCCACAGGGGGCGGCAATCAGCCCCAGCATTTT. This codes for CASSPTGGGNQPQHF.

The V and J genes are TRBV2 and TRBJ1-5; TRBD1 might be the D (5 bases). There are 15 residues in the CDR3. Germline V lookup: CDR1 SNHLY, CDR2 FYNNEI. V was pared by 3 bases and J by 11 bases, with 20 bases between. CDR3 sequence reads: CASSDQGRVVNSQHF. The CDR3 DNA is TGTGCCAGCAGTGATCAGGGCAGAGTAGTCAATTCCCAGCATTTT.

CDR3 in amino acids: CASSYGQAPNEQFF. The CDR3 coding sequence is TGTGCCAGCAGTTATGGACAGGCGCCCAATGAGCAGTTCTTC. The chain joins TRBV6-5 to TRBJ2-1, with 7 nucleotides matching TRBD1. The ends lost 3 bases at V and 6 bases at J; junction bases unmatched: 5. CDR1 is MNHEY, CDR2 SVGAGI, per germline. The CDR3 is 14 residues long.

The rearrangement uses TRBV5-1 and TRBJ2-3, with a possible D match to TRBD2 (6 bases). V was clipped by 4 bases and J by 1 base, with 19 bases between them. The CDR3 covers 17 residues. Germline CDR1 reads SGHRS; CDR2 reads YFSETQ. CDR3 region: CASSPTTRDLGTDTQYF. The CDR3 bases are TGCGCCAGCAGCCCCACGACCCGGGACTTAGGCACAGATACGCAGTATTTT.

The chain employs TRBV15 and TRBJ1-5, with unresolved D. The CDR3 extends over 13 amino acids. The germline V gene encodes CDR1 LNHNV and CDR2 YYDKDF (reference sequence). Trimming took off 0 bases at V and 4 bases at J, with 4 bases between the two ends. The CDR3 region is CATSRDYNQPQHF. CDR3 bases: TGTGCCACCAGCAGAGATTATAATCAGCCCCAGCATTTT. The full variable domain, rest sourced from reference TRBV15 and TRBJ1-5, is DAMVIQNPRYQVTQFGKPVTLSCSQTLNHNVMYWYQQKSSQAPKLLFHYYDKDFNNEADTPDNFQSRRPNTSFCFLDIRSPGLGDTAMYLCATSRDYNQPQHFGDGTRLSIL.

This chain joins TRBV4-1 and TRBJ1-6; unclear D gene. The CDR3 is 16 residues long. Between the trimmed V and J ends, which lost 5 bases and 6 bases, there was a span of 17 bases. Looked up from germline, CDR1 is MGHRA and CDR2 is YSYEKL. For the CDR3, the DNA is TGCGCCAGCAGCGATAATGGGTCAGGTTGTAATTCACCCCTCCACTTT. Translated, it gives CASSDNGSGCNSPLHF.

This chain joins TRBV4-1 and TRBJ1-2; TRBD1 agrees at 10 bases. CDR1 is MGHRA, CDR2 YSYEKL, per germline. The CDR3 is 15 residues long. The trim removed 4 bases at V and 5 bases at J, leaving 7 bases unmatched. The CDR3 sequence is CASSLQTGGSYGYTF. Here the CDR3 DNA reads TGCGCCAGCAGCCTTCAGACAGGGGGCTCTTATGGCTACACCTTC.